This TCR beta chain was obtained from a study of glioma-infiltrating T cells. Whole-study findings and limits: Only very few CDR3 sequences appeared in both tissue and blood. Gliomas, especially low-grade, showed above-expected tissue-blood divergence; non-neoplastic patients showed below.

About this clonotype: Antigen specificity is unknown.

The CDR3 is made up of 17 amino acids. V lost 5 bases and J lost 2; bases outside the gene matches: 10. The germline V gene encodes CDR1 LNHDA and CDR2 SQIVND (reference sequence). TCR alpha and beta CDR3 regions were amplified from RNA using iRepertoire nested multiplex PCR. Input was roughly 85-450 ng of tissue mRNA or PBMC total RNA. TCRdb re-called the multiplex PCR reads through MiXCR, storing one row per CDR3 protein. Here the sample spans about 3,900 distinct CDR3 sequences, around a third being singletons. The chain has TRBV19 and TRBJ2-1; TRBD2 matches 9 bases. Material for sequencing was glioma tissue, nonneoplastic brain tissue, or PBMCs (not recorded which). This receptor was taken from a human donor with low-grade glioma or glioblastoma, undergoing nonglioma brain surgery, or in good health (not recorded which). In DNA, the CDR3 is TGTGCCAGTAGTGCCCGGACTAGCGTGGGCCCCTACAATGAGCAGTTCTTC. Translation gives CASSARTSVGPYNEQFF. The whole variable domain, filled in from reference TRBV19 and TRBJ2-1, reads DGGITQSPKYLFRKEGQNVTLSCEQNLNHDAMYWYRQDPGQGLRLIYYSQIVNDFQKGDIAEGYSVSREKKESFPLTVTSAQKNPTAFYLCASSARTSVGPYNEQFFGPGTRLTVL.